This TCR beta chain was captured by sequencing in a study of identical twins. Points from the study as a whole: Model-predicted out-of-frame TCR alpha sharing fell below observed values in monozygotic twins.

Germline CDR1 reads SGHKS; CDR2 reads YYEKEE (reference sequence). Trimming left V 0 bases short and J 7 bases short, with 13 bases between. There are 14 residues in the CDR3. TCRdb reprocessed the 5' RACE reads with MiXCR, giving one entry per CDR3 protein. This sample has around 300,000 distinct CDR3 sequences, with less than 9% found just once. This clonotype was detected a few times. Its target is unknown. These data were likewise used in another study, on yellow fever vaccine responses in identical twins.

Sequenced: memory (CD45RO+) T cells sorted from blood. This receptor was identified in a woman aged 18-30 years in good health. The gene calls are TRBV5-5 and TRBJ2-5, with D perhaps matching TRBD2 (6 bases). The CDR3 protein is CASSLALVEGTQYF. Written as DNA, the CDR3 is TGTGCCAGCAGCTTGGCCTTGGTGGAGGGGACCCAGTACTTC.